These 23 T cell receptor beta chains were all obtained from the same sample, sequenced in a study of cytomegalovirus exposure and HLA in healthy donors. The study ran its PCR with 60 Vbeta and 13 Jbeta primers. Using immunoSEQ multiplex PCR, the repertoire was profiled, and TCRdb retains in-frame clones only, with some absent. The data show around 140,000 clones, 50% to 75% seen once. The sample consisted of PBMCs. Receptors were obtained from a woman in her forties in good health and CMV-seronegative.

This clone has just a few counts. V usage is TRBV30 and J usage is TRBJ1-5; D is unresolved. This CDR3 spans 15 amino acids. Trimming took 0 bases from V and 3 from J, leaving 12 bases between them. Germline V gene sequence: CDR1 GTSNPN, CDR2 SVGIG (reference sequence). The CDR3 DNA sequence: TGTGCCTGGAGTGTTCCGGGGAGCATCAATCAGCCCCAGCATTTT. Translating gives CAWSVPGSINQPQHF. Looking up the rest from reference TRBV30 and TRBJ1-5 gives the full variable domain: SQTIHQWPATLVQPVGSPLSLECTVEGTSNPNLYWYRQAAGRGLQLLFYSVGIGQISSEVPQNLSASRPQDRQFILSSKKLLLSDSGFYLCAWSVPGSINQPQHFGDGTRLSIL.

There are a few counts of this clone. The chain is built from TRBV5-6 and TRBJ2-3, with 8 bases that match TRBD2. The germline V gene encodes CDR1 SGHDT and CDR2 YYEEEE. Trimming at V came to 6 bases and at J to 6 bases, leaving 6 bases not matched to a gene. The CDR3 contains 13 residues. The CDR3 bases are TGTGCCAGCATGAAGGGCGGGGGGGATACGCAGTATTTT. Amino acids: CASMKGGGDTQYF.

V and J are TRBV30 and TRBJ2-3; possibly TRBD1 for D (6 bases). The germline CDR1 and CDR2 sequences are GTSNPN and SVGIG (reference sequence). V was cut by 1 base and J by 3 bases, with 11 bases left in between. CDR3 length equals 14 residues. This chain's CDR3 is CAWSAVGGTDTQYF. The CDR3 region has the DNA TGTGCCTGGAGTGCGGTAGGGGGAACAGATACGCAGTATTTT.

The chain combines TRBV30 with TRBJ1-1; D remains ambiguous. Germline assignment: CDR1 GTSNPN and CDR2 SVGIG (reference sequence). Trimming took off 3 bases at V and 5 bases at J, with 19 bases between the two ends. CDR3 length: 15 amino acids. Here the CDR3 DNA reads TGTGCCTGGAGAAGGAGAGGTGTCGCCCAAACTGAAGCTTTCTTT. This translates into CAWRRRGVAQTEAFF.

The chain joins TRBV6-1 to TRBJ1-1; 7 bases line up with TRBD1. Germline V gene lookup returns CDR1 MNHNS and CDR2 SASEGT. This CDR3 is 15 amino acids long. Trimming at V came to 5 bases and at J to 2 bases, leaving 8 bases not matched to a gene. CDR3 nucleotides: TGTGCCAGCAGTCCCGACAGGGTGGTAAACACTGAAGCTTTCTTT. It yields the protein CASSPDRVVNTEAFF.

The chain couples TRBV2 to TRBJ2-2, with 12 nucleotides matching TRBD2. The junction had 6 bases not matched to a gene; V was cut back by 7 bases and J by 6 bases. Germline V gives CDR1 SNHLY, CDR2 FYNNEI. The CDR3 contains 15 residues. In DNA form, the CDR3 reads TGTGCCAGCACCCCGACTAGCGGGGGTGCCGGGGAGCTGTTTTTT. This sequence encodes CASTPTSGGAGELFF.

The DNA for the CDR3 is TGTGCCAGTAGCCCGGTTAGCGGAAACACCATATATTTT. Translating it yields CASSPVSGNTIYF. The rearrangement joins TRBV19 to TRBJ1-3, with D uncertain. The CDR3 is 13 amino acids. The V and J ends lost 6 bases and 4 bases respectively, with 10 bases between them. From germline, CDR1 is LNHDA and CDR2 SQIVND (reference sequence).

CDR3 loop: CASGREGGLGTEAFF. In nucleotides, the CDR3 is TGTGCCAGCGGGAGGGAAGGGGGGCTGGGCACTGAAGCTTTCTTT. This rearrangement joins TRBV6-6 to TRBJ1-1, with D possibly being TRBD1 (6 bases). Trimming removed 8 bases at V and 4 bases at J, with 20 bases between. The CDR3 has 15 residues. In germline, CDR1 is MNHNY, CDR2 SVGAGI (reference sequence).

The chain uses TRBV6-1 and TRBJ2-2, with TRBD2 matching over 10 bases. After removal of 0 bases from V and 0 bases from J, the junction contained 4 bases not matched to a gene. Germline V gives CDR1 MNHNS, CDR2 SASEGT. This CDR3 contains 18 residues. The DNA for the CDR3 is TGTGCCAGCAGTGAAGCATATAGCGGGGGGCCGAACACCGGGGAGCTGTTTTTT. Protein: CASSEAYSGGPNTGELFF.

This clone occurred once. This chain links TRBV25-1 with TRBJ2-3; perhaps TRBD1 as D (5 bases). This CDR3 region has 15 residues. From germline, CDR1 is MGHDK and CDR2 SYGVNS. The V end lost 2 bases, the J end lost 4 bases, and 13 bases lay between the germline ends. The CDR3 DNA reads as TGTGCCAGCAGTGAAGGAACAGGCCCCCCAGATACGCAGTATTTT. Amino acid sequence: CASSEGTGPPDTQYF. The full variable domain, with the rest looked up from reference TRBV25-1 and TRBJ2-3, is EADIYQTPRYLVIGTGKKITLECSQTMGHDKMYWYQQDPGMELHLIHYSYGVNSTEKGDLSSESTVSRIRTEHFPLTLESARPSHTSQYLCASSEGTGPPDTQYFGPGTRLTVL.

This rearrangement joins TRBV28 to TRBJ1-1; 9 nucleotides match TRBD1. The length of the CDR3 is 16 residues. With 2 bases clipped from V and 11 bases from J, the junction kept 15 bases outside the gene matches. Per germline, CDR1 MDHEN and CDR2 SYDVKM. The CDR3 sequence: CASSLPSGSGTGRAFF. DNA for the CDR3: TGTGCCAGCAGTTTACCTTCGGGCTCCGGGACAGGGCGCGCTTTCTTT.

This clone came up once. The genes are TRBV28 and TRBJ1-2; TRBD1 matches 12 bases. The CDR3 totals 18 residues. Losses at the gene ends were 0 bases for V and 4 bases for J; bases not matched to a gene: 9. CDR1 and CDR2 from the germline V gene are MDHEN and SYDVKM. CDR3 region: CASSLWGAGQGASYGYTF. CDR3 DNA: TGTGCCAGCAGTTTATGGGGTGCGGGACAGGGGGCGAGCTATGGCTACACCTTC.

The chain employs TRBV6-5 and TRBJ1-1; D perhaps matches TRBD1 (5 bases). This CDR3 region has 13 residues. Germline-derived CDR1 and CDR2 are MNHEY and SVGAGI. With 4 bases removed from V and 1 base from J, the gap between germline ends came to 7 bases. CDR3: CASSSGQNTEAFF. In DNA, the CDR3 is TGTGCCAGCAGTTCCGGACAGAACACTGAAGCTTTCTTT.

The CDR3 region has the DNA TGTGCCAGCAGCTTAGTGGCCCAGGGGGGCTACACCTTC. Protein product: CASSLVAQGGYTF. The chain carries TRBV13 and TRBJ1-2, with D possibly being TRBD1 (6 bases). From germline, CDR1 is PRHDT and CDR2 FYEKMQ (reference sequence). V shed 1 base and J shed 8 bases, with 11 bases lying between them. The CDR3 has 13 residues.

Remarks on this clone: One junction end disagrees with the germline gene, perhaps due to a read error. The rearrangement joins TRBV28 to TRBJ1-1, with D perhaps TRBD1 (6 bases). This CDR3 has 13 residues. Looked up from germline, CDR1 is MDHEN and CDR2 is SYDVKM. The CDR3 nucleotides read TGTGCCAGCAGTTCCGGACAGTCACAGTCTCCGGGATTT. This encodes CASSSGQSQSPGF. Together with reference TRBV28 and TRBJ1-1, the CDR3 gives the full variable domain: DVKVTQSSRYLVKRTGEKVFLECVQDMDHENMFWYRQDPGLGLRLIYFSYDVKMKEKGDIPEGYSVSREKKERFSLILESASTNQTSMYLCASSSGQSQSPGFGQGTRLTVV.

This chain connects TRBV6-1 to TRBJ2-7; 10 positions match TRBD1. The germline V gene has CDR1 MNHNS and CDR2 SASEGT. The CDR3 loop spans 15 amino acids. J was trimmed by 4 bases and V by 8 bases; bases with no gene match: 11. This CDR3 is CASSPLGTGVYEQYF. For the CDR3, the DNA is TGTGCCAGCTCTCCGCTGGGGACAGGGGTTTACGAGCAGTACTTC.

This chain uses TRBV6-5 with TRBJ1-6, with D hard to call. This CDR3 spans 12 amino acids. Germline V gene sequence: CDR1 MNHEY, CDR2 SVGAGI. The CDR3 coding sequence is TGTGCATGTCGGTCCTATAATTCACCCCTCCACTTT. It yields the protein CACRSYNSPLHF.

This clone was counted a few times. The gene calls are TRBV20-1 and TRBJ1-3; perhaps TRBD1 as D (5 bases). The CDR3 sequence is 11 residues long. Germline-derived CDR1 and CDR2 are DFQATT and SNEGSKA (reference sequence). The ends were cut back, 6 bases at V and 4 bases at J, with 7 bases in the middle. CDR3 loop: CSAPGGNTIYF. The CDR3 region has the DNA TGCAGTGCCCCAGGGGGAAACACCATATATTTT.

The chain joins TRBV30 to TRBJ1-2; 9 bases are a match to TRBD1. The trim removed 1 base at V and 3 bases at J, leaving 0 bases unmatched. There are 13 residues in the CDR3. CDR1 and CDR2 (germline): GTSNPN, SVGIG (reference sequence). The CDR3 sequence: CAWSGTGDYGYTF. The CDR3, as DNA: TGTGCCTGGAGTGGGACAGGGGACTATGGCTACACCTTC.

The chain links TRBV9 to TRBJ2-3; the match to TRBD1 covers 10 bases. Germline values: CDR1 SGDLS, CDR2 YYNGEE. CDR3 size: 16 residues. The junction had 5 bases not matched to a gene; V was cut back by 4 bases and J by 0 bases. The CDR3 region has the DNA TGTGCCAGCAGCTTGGGACAGGGGATTAGCACAGATACGCAGTATTTT. Amino acid sequence: CASSLGQGISTDTQYF.

The V call is TRBV7-2, the J call TRBJ1-2, with D perhaps matching TRBD1 (6 bases). The germline gives CDR1 SGHTA, CDR2 FQGNSA. This CDR3 has 16 amino acids. Between the trimmed V and J ends, which lost 1 base and 3 bases, there was a span of 15 bases. The CDR3 loop reads CASSLVGGAGDYGYTF. In DNA form, the CDR3 reads TGTGCCAGCAGCTTAGTTGGGGGGGCCGGCGACTATGGCTACACCTTC. The full variable domain, completed using reference TRBV7-2 and TRBJ1-2, is GAGVSQSPSNKVTEKGKDVELRCDPISGHTALYWYRQSLGQGLEFLIYFQGNSAPDKSGLPSDRFSAERTGGSVSTLTIQRTQQEDSAVYLCASSLVGGAGDYGYTFGSGTRLTVV.

The V and J genes are TRBV7-3 and TRBJ1-2; a possible D gene is TRBD1 (5 bases). This CDR3 is 13 amino acids long. The germline V gene has CDR1 SGHTA and CDR2 FQGTGA. V lost 5 bases, J lost 6 bases, and 13 bases lay in between. Here the CDR3 DNA reads TGTGCCAGCAGCCTGGGGGGGTGGGATGGCTACACCTTC. This encodes CASSLGGWDGYTF. Supplemented by reference TRBV7-3 and TRBJ1-2, the full variable domain reads GAGVSQTPSNKVTEKGKYVELRCDPISGHTALYWYRQSLGQGPEFLIYFQGTGAADDSGLPNDRFFAVRPEGSVSTLKIQRTERGDSAVYLCASSLGGWDGYTFGSGTRLTVV.

The sample holds one count of this clone. The chain carries TRBV29-1 and TRBJ1-5; tentatively, D is TRBD1 (5 bases). The germline gives CDR1 SQVTM, CDR2 ANQGSEA. There are 13 residues in the CDR3. V dropped 7 bases and J dropped 5 bases, with 15 bases sitting between them. In nucleotides, the CDR3 is TGCAGCGCCGAAGTGGGAGGGGATCAGCCCCAGCATTTT. This sequence encodes CSAEVGGDQPQHF.